The 16 T cell receptor beta chains below were found in one sample sequenced in a study of OX40 agonist ivuxolimab in advanced cancers. Sequencing used immunoSEQ multiplex PCR; TCRdb keeps in-frame clones, though not all of them. This table has around 55,000 clones, under 85% appearing once. The source was CD4+ or CD8+ T cells sorted from blood, collected in a trial of the OX40 agonist ivuxolimab. These receptors originate from an adult with an advanced solid tumor such as melanoma, head and neck, liver or kidney cancer.

The chain has TRBV28 and TRBJ1-1; D not resolved. The V gene's germline CDR1 is MDHEN and CDR2 SYDVKM. The V gene lost 10 bases and the J gene lost 0 bases, with 12 bases spanning the gap. The CDR3 is made up of 13 amino acids. DNA of the CDR3: TGTGCCACTAAGTTAGGCCTGAACACTGAAGCTTTCTTT. It specifies CATKLGLNTEAFF.

The chain joins TRBV19 to TRBJ2-5; TRBD1 aligns across 8 bases. Germline assignment: CDR1 LNHDA and CDR2 SQIVND (reference sequence). This CDR3 has 15 amino acids. With 7 bases clipped from V and 2 bases from J, the junction kept 9 bases outside the gene matches. The CDR3 DNA sequence: TGTGCCAGTAAAAACCAGGGGGCGCAGCAAGAGACCCAGTACTTC. Its translation is CASKNQGAQQETQYF.

The V call is TRBV7-8, the J call TRBJ2-7, with TRBD1 matching 7 bases. Germline V CDR1 and CDR2: SGHVS, FQNEAQ. CDR3 length: 14 amino acids. V shed 1 base, J shed 2 bases, and the junction held 2 bases outside the gene matches. The DNA for the CDR3 is TGTGCCAGCAGCTTAGATCAGGGGGCCTACGAGCAGTACTTC. It codes for CASSLDQGAYEQYF. The full variable domain, rest sourced from reference TRBV7-8 and TRBJ2-7, is GAGVSQSPRYKVAKRGQDVALRCDPISGHVSLFWYQQALGQGPEFLTYFQNEAQLDKSGLPSDRFFAERPEGSVSTLKIQRTQQEDSAVYLCASSLDQGAYEQYFGPGTRLTVT.

The chain has TRBV7-8 and TRBJ1-1, with 9 bases lining up with TRBD1. Trimming at V came to 3 bases and at J to 6 bases, leaving 11 bases not matched to a gene. The CDR3 extends over 16 amino acids. Germline lookup yields CDR1 SGHVS and CDR2 FQNEAQ. This CDR3 reads CASSFRDRAPVAEAFF. CDR3 nucleotide sequence: TGTGCCAGCAGCTTCCGGGACAGGGCCCCGGTGGCTGAAGCTTTCTTT.

The chain is built from TRBV6-1 and TRBJ1-1; D not resolved. Germline loops: CDR1 MNHNS, CDR2 SASEGT. The CDR3 contains 13 residues. The V end was cut by 1 base, the J end by 6 bases, with 9 bases between. The CDR3 DNA sequence: TGTGCCAGCAGTGAAGTGGGCTCGGCTGAAGCTTTCTTT. It codes for CASSEVGSAEAFF.

This clone has just one count. The chain links TRBV7-8 to TRBJ2-3, with D possibly being TRBD2 (5 bases). This CDR3 comprises 15 residues. Germline V lookup: CDR1 SGHVS, CDR2 FQNEAQ. With 4 bases removed from V and 0 bases from J, the gap between germline ends came to 11 bases. CDR3 sequence: CASSSSRGSTDTQYF. In nucleotides, the CDR3 is TGTGCCAGCAGCTCCTCACGGGGAAGCACAGATACGCAGTATTTT.

The chain couples TRBV5-5 to TRBJ1-1; D is perhaps TRBD1 (6 bases). The CDR3 is 13 residues long. V lost 1 base and J 5 bases, leaving 9 bases between the germline ends. Germline-derived CDR1 and CDR2 are SGHKS and YYEKEE (reference sequence). This chain's CDR3 is CASSLTGSTEAFF. The CDR3 bases are TGTGCCAGCAGCTTGACAGGGTCGACTGAAGCTTTCTTT. The variable domain in full, with the rest retrieved from reference TRBV5-5 and TRBJ1-1, is DAGVTQSPTHLIKTRGQQVTLRCSPISGHKSVSWYQQVLGQGPQFIFQYYEKEERGRGNFPDRFSARQFPNYSSELNVNALLLGDSALYLCASSLTGSTEAFFGQGTRLTVV.

This chain connects TRBV27 to TRBJ2-5; TRBD2 might be the D (6 bases). With 2 bases removed from V and 0 bases from J, the gap between germline ends came to 22 bases. This CDR3 has 19 amino acids. The germline CDR1 and CDR2 sequences are MNHEY and SMNVEV (reference sequence). The CDR3 here is CASSLTLAGRPGYQETQYF. The CDR3 DNA sequence: TGTGCCAGCAGTTTAACCCTCGCGGGGCGCCCCGGGTACCAAGAGACCCAGTACTTC.

This chain uses TRBV6-1 with TRBJ1-4; D is ambiguous. V was clipped by 5 bases and J by 7 bases, with 8 bases between them. The CDR3 runs to 12 residues. Germline V gene data show CDR1 as MNHNS and CDR2 as SASEGT. The CDR3 region has the DNA TGTGCCAGCAGTTGGACGGGTGAAAAACTGTTTTTT. Translating gives CASSWTGEKLFF.

The gene calls are TRBV19 and TRBJ1-2, with D unclear. CDR3 length equals 15 residues. The V end was cut by 5 bases, the J end by 0 bases, with 13 bases between. Germline CDR1 LNHDA, CDR2 SQIVND (reference sequence). In DNA form, the CDR3 reads TGTGCCAGTAGTGTTCAACAGCCAGCTAACTATGGCTACACCTTC. This encodes CASSVQQPANYGYTF.

The genes are TRBV7-9 and TRBJ1-1; the D is unclear. Trimming left V 4 bases short and J 1 base short, with 13 bases between. The germline CDR1 and CDR2 sequences are SEHNR and FQNEAQ (reference sequence). This CDR3 has 15 residues. CDR3 region: CASSSLVQQNTEAFF. DNA for the CDR3: TGTGCCAGCAGCTCCTTGGTACAGCAGAACACTGAAGCTTTCTTT. The entire variable domain, with the rest obtained from reference TRBV7-9 and TRBJ1-1, is as follows: DTGVSQNPRHKITKRGQNVTFRCDPISEHNRLYWYRQTLGQGPEFLTYFQNEAQLEKSRLLSDRFSAERPKGSFSTLEIQRTEQGDSAMYLCASSSLVQQNTEAFFGQGTRLTVV.

The chain has TRBV14 and TRBJ2-1; D is unresolved. Per the germline V gene, CDR1 is SGHDN and CDR2 is FVKESK. Trimming cost V 1 base and J 4 bases, with 5 bases left between them. The CDR3 sequence is 13 residues long. CDR3 nucleotides: TGTGCCAGCAGCCAAGTAAGATACAATGAGCAGTTCTTC. This translates into CASSQVRYNEQFF.

To note about this clone: At one end the junction does not follow the germline gene, possibly because of a read error. The same CDR3 also results from other DNA sequences found in this sample. V and J are TRBV7-9 and TRBJ1-2; D might be TRBD1 (5 bases). CDR1 SEHNR and CDR2 FQNEAQ come from the germline V gene (reference sequence). The CDR3 runs 14 residues. In DNA, the CDR3 is TGCGCCAGCAGCCCACCGGGGCCGATCTATGGCTACACCTTC. It codes for CASSPPGPIYGYTF.

The genes are TRBV7-2 and TRBJ1-6, with 10 nucleotides matching TRBD1. Looked up from germline, CDR1 is SGHTA and CDR2 is FQGNSA. V trimming: 5 bases; J trimming: 7 bases; junction bases outside the gene matches: 8. The CDR3 contains 16 residues. The CDR3 spells CASSRDRGEGNSPLHF. The CDR3 region has the DNA TGTGCCAGCAGCCGGGACAGGGGCGAGGGGAATTCACCCCTCCACTTT.

The CDR3 protein is CASTPPGLEDTGELFF. CDR3 sequence (DNA): TGCGCCAGCACCCCGCCGGGACTAGAGGACACCGGGGAGCTGTTTTTT. The chain combines TRBV5-1 with TRBJ2-2; 8 bases align to TRBD2. V lost 6 bases, J lost 3 bases, and 10 bases stayed unmatched. Per germline, CDR1 SGHRS and CDR2 YFSETQ. This CDR3 contains 16 residues.

The CDR3 is CASSSSTDTQYF. CDR3 nucleotide sequence: TGCGCCAGCAGCTCTTCCACAGATACGCAGTATTTT. The chain combines TRBV5-1 with TRBJ2-3; the D is unclear. Germline CDR1 is SGHRS and CDR2 is YFSETQ. This CDR3 spans 12 amino acids. The V and J ends lost 3 bases and 2 bases respectively, with 4 bases between them.